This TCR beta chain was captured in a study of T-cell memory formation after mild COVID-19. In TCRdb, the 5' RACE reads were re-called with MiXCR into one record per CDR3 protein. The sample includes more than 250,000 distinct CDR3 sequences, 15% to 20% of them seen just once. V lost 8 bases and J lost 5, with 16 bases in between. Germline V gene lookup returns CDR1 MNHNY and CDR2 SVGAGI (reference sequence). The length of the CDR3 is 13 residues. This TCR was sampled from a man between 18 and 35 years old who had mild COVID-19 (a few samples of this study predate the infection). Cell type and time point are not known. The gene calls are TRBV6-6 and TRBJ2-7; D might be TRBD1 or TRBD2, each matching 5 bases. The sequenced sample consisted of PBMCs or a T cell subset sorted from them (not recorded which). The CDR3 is CASLPGRLDEQYF. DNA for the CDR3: TGTGCCAGCCTCCCGGGGCGACTGGACGAGCAGTACTTC.